Shown below are 7 T cell receptor beta chains from a single sample sequenced in a study of blood T cells in healthy people across ages. For the second PCR, which ran for about 7 to 11 cycles, a sample-barcoded 5' primer and a J-beta primer mix were used. TCRdb itself ran the 5' RACE reads through MiXCR, one entry per CDR3 protein. The sample holds about 800,000 distinct CDR3 sequences, 20% to 30% seen once. The data were also submitted as part of a second study, on T cells of mothers and their children.

The sample consisted of blood. The receptors derive from a boy between 10 and 17 years old in good health.

The table lists this clonotype with a few counts. This chain uses TRBV21-1 with TRBJ2-6; TRBD1, the table's D call, was not compared with the DNA. TRBV21-1 is marked as a pseudogene. The CDR3 contains 16 residues. This CDR3 is CAVQGQGKSGANVLTF. The CDR3 DNA sequence: TGTGCCGTCCAGGGACAGGGAAAATCTGGGGCCAACGTCCTGACTTTC.

The V and J genes are TRBV11-2 and TRBJ2-5, with D uncertain. The DNA matches TRBJ2-7 better at its end, which makes the J call doubtful. This CDR3 spans 13 amino acids. Per the germline V gene, CDR1 is SGHAT and CDR2 is FQNNGV. The CDR3 protein is CASKHRNLHEQYF. CDR3 coding DNA: TGTGCCAGCAAGCATAGAAATCTGCACGAGCAGTACTTC.

This sequence joins TRBV28 and TRBJ2-1, with TRBD1 matching over 8 bases. Germline values: CDR1 MDHEN, CDR2 SYDVKM. With V trimmed by 4 bases and J by 6 bases, 5 bases remained unmatched. There are 14 residues in the CDR3. The CDR3 spells CASSYRGNRNEQFF. CDR3 bases: TGTGCCAGCAGTTACAGGGGGAATCGCAATGAGCAGTTCTTC.

The chain uses TRBV6-6 and TRBJ2-1; 9 nucleotides match TRBD1. Losses at the gene ends were 8 bases for V and 3 bases for J; bases not matched to a gene: 8. Per the germline V gene, CDR1 is MNHNY and CDR2 is SVGAGI (reference sequence). CDR3 length: 15 amino acids. The CDR3 loop is CASGDRVLGYNEQFF. CDR3 DNA sequence: TGTGCCAGCGGGGACAGGGTCCTAGGCTACAATGAGCAGTTCTTC.

This clonotype was detected only a few times. The genes are TRBV6-6 and TRBJ1-4, with a possible D match to TRBD1 (6 bases). CDR1 is MNHNY, CDR2 SVGAGI, per germline (reference sequence). The CDR3 is 15 residues long. Trimming left V 2 bases short and J 7 bases short, with 14 bases between. The CDR3 coding sequence is TGTGCCAGCAGTTACGTACAGGGCGTTGTTGAAAAACTGTTTTTT. Translation: CASSYVQGVVEKLFF.

The chain combines TRBV10-3 with TRBJ2-7; 7 bases agree with TRBD1. CDR3 length equals 13 residues. CDR1 and CDR2 from the germline V gene are ENHRY and SYGVKD. J gave up 3 bases and V 4 bases, and 3 bases lay outside the gene matches. The CDR3 here is CAISATGFYEQYF. In DNA, the CDR3 is TGTGCCATCAGTGCGACAGGGTTCTACGAGCAGTACTTC.

This clonotype was seen only a few times. V is TRBV5-1 and J is TRBJ2-7; possible D gene TRBD2, 5 bases. With 1 base removed from V and 0 bases from J, the gap between germline ends came to 14 bases. The CDR3 runs 16 residues. Germline values: CDR1 SGHRS, CDR2 YFSETQ. The chain's CDR3 is CASSLSGSTSSYEQYF. For the CDR3, the DNA is TGCGCCAGCAGCTTGTCGGGGTCTACAAGCTCCTACGAGCAGTACTTC.